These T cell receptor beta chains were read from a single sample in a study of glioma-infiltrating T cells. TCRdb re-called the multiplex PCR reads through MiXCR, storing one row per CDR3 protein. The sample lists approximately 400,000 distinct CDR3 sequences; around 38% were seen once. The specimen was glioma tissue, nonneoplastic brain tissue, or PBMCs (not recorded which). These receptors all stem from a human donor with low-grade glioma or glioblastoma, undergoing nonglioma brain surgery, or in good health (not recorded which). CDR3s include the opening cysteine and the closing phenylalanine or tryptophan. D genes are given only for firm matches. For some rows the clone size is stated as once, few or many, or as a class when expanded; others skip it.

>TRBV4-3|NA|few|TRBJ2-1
CASSQEGGGWSDEQFF
TGCGCCAGCAGCCAAGAAGGAGGGGGCTGGAGCGATGAGCAGTTCTTC
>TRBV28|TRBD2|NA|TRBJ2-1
CASSLRAGLAGAYEQFF
TGTGCCAGCAGTTTACGGGCGGGACTAGCGGGAGCCTACGAGCAGTTCTTC
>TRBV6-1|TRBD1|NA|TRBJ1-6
CASSLTDRMSSYNSPLHF
TGTGCCAGCAGTCTGACGGACAGGATGAGCTCCTATAATTCACCCCTCCACTTT
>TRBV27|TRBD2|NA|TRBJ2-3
CVSSPRLAGTLLTTDTQYF
TGTGTCAGCAGTCCCCGACTAGCGGGGACCCTCCTTACCACAGATACGCAGTATTTT
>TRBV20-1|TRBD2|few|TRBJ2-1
CSALGLAGEVEQFF
TGCAGTGCCCTGGGACTAGCGGGAGAGGTTGAGCAGTTCTTC
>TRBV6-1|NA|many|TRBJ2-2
CASSIQGLFTGELFF
TGTGCCAGCAGTATACAGGGACTTTTTACCGGGGAGCTGTTTTTT
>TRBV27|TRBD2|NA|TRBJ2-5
CAISESRGLGKTQYF
TGTGCCATCAGTGAGTCCCGAGGACTAGGAAAGACCCAGTACTTC
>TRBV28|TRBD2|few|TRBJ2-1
CASSSSGLAVIWEQFF
TGTGCCAGCAGCTCCTCGGGGCTAGCGGTGATCTGGGAGCAGTTCTTC
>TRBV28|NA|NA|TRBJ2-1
CASSILTYRTLYNEQLF
TGTGCCAGCAGTATACTGACATACCGGACGCTCTACAATGAGCAGCTCTTC
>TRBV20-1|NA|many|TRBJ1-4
CSAIREPANEKLFF
TGCAGTGCTATCCGGGAGCCAGCGAATGAAAAACTGTTTTTT
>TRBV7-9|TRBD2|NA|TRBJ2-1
CASSKGPIAGNYNEQFF
TGTGCCAGCAGCAAGGGCCCAATAGCGGGAAATTACAATGAGCAGTTCTTC
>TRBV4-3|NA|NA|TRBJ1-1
CASSQAVRMGTEAFF
TGCGCCAGCAGCCAAGCTGTCCGTATGGGGACTGAAGCTTTCTTT
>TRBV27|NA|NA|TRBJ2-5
CASSPLPGAKETRYF
TGTGCCAGCAGTCCCCTCCCCGGGGCCAAGGAGACCCGGTACTTC
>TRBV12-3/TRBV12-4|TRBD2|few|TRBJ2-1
CASRVTSGRGNEQFF
TGTGCCAGCAGGGTGACTAGCGGGAGGGGGAATGAGCAGTTCTTC
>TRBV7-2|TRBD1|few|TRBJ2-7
CASSPDRARTYEQYF
TGTGCCAGCAGCCCGGACAGGGCCCGAACCTACGAGCAGTACTTC
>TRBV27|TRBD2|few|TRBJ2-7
CASRTFVPGLAGGITYEQYF
TGTGCCAGCAGGACTTTCGTCCCGGGACTAGCGGGAGGAATCACCTACGAGCAGTACTTC
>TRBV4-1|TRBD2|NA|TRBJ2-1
CASSLPWREGPSYNEQFF
TGCGCCAGCAGCCTTCCTTGGCGGGAGGGCCCTTCCTACAATGAGCAGTTCTTC
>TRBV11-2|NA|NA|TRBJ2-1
CASSTLPGPGNEQFF
TGTGCCAGCAGCACCCTACCGGGACCTGGCAATGAGCAGTTCTTC
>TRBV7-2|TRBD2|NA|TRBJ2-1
CASSRPGTSYCNEQFF
TGTGCCAGCAGCCGACCCGGGACTAGCTACTGCAATGAGCAGTTCTTC
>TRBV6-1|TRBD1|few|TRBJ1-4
CASRYPRTGDNEKLFF
TGTGCCAGCAGGTATCCTAGGACAGGGGATAATGAAAAACTGTTTTTT
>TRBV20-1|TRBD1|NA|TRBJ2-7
CSASGTGEVDKQYF
TGCAGTGCTAGCGGGACAGGGGAGGTTGACAAGCAGTACTTC
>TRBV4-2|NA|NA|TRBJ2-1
CASSQDGNTRGLEQFF
TGTGCCAGCAGCCAAGATGGAAACACTAGGGGTCTCGAGCAGTTCTTC
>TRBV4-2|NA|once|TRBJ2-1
CASSQEETSYNEQFF
TGTGCCAGCAGCCAGGAGGAAACTTCCTACAATGAGCAGTTCTTC
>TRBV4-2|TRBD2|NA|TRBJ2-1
CASSQDPASGMGDNEQFF
TGTGCCAGCAGCCAAGATCCTGCTAGCGGGATGGGGGACAATGAGCAGTTCTTC
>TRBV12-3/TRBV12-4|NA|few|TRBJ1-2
CASSFLGGGYTF
TGTGCCAGCAGTTTTCTGGGAGGCGGCTACACCTTC
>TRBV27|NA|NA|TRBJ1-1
CASSLTRYTGAFF
TGTGCCAGCAGTTTAACACGGTACACTGGGGCTTTCTTT